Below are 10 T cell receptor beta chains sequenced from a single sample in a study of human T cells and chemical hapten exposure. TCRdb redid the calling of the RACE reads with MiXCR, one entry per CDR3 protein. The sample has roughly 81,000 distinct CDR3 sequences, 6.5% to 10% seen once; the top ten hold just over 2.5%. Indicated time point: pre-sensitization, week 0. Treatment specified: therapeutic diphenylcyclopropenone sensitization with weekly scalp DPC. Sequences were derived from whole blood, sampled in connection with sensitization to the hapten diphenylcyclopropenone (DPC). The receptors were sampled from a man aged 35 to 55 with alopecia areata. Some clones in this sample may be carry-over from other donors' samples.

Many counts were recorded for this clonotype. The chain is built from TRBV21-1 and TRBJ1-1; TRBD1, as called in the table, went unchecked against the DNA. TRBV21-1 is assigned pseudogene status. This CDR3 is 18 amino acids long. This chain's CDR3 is CASSKDGQGRSRVTEAFF. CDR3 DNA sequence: TGTGCCAGCAGCAAAGATGGACAGGGTCGCTCCAGGGTCACTGAAGCTTTCTTT.

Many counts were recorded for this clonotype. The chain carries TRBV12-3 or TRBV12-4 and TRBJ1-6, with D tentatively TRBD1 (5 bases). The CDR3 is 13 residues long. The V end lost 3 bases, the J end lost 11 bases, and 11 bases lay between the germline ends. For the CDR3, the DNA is TGTGCCAGCAGTTTGGGGGTCTCCGCACCCCTCCACTTT. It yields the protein CASSLGVSAPLHF.

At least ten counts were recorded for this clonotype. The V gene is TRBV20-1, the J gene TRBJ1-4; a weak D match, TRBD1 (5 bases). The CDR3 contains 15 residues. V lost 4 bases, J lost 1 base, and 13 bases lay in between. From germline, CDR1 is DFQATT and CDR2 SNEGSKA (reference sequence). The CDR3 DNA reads TGCAGTGCTACGGGTTTGGGGGGAACTAATGAAAAACTGTTTTTT. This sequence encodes CSATGLGGTNEKLFF.

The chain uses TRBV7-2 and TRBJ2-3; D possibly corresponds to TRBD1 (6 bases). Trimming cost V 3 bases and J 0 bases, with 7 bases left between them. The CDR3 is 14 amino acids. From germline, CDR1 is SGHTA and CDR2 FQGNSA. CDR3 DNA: TGTGCCAGCAGCTTTACAGGGAGCACAGATACGCAGTATTTT. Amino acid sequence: CASSFTGSTDTQYF.

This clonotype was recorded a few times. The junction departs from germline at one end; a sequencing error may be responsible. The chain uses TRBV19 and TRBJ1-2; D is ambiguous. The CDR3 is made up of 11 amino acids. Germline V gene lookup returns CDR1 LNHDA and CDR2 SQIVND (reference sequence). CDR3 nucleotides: TGTGCCAGTAGTATAGTCCGGACTTTTCTCTTC. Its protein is CASSIVRTFLF. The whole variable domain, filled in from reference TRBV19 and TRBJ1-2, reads DGGITQSPKYLFRKEGQNVTLSCEQNLNHDAMYWYRQDPGQGLRLIYYSQIVNDFQKGDIAEGYSVSREKKESFPLTVTSAQKNPTAFYLCASSIVRTFLFGSGTRLTVV.

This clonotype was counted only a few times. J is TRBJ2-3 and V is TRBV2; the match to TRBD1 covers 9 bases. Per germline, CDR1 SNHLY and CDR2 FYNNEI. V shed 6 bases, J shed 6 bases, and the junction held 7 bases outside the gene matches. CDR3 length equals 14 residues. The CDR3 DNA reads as TGTGCCAGCAGCGAACAGGGGGCAAGCGATACGCAGTATTTT. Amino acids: CASSEQGASDTQYF.

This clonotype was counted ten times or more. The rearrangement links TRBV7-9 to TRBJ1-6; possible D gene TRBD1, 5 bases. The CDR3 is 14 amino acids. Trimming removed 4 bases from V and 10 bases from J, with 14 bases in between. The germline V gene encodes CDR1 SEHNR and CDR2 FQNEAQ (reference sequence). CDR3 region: CASSSSGGYSPLHF. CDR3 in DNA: TGTGCCAGCAGCTCCAGCGGGGGATACTCACCCCTCCACTTT.

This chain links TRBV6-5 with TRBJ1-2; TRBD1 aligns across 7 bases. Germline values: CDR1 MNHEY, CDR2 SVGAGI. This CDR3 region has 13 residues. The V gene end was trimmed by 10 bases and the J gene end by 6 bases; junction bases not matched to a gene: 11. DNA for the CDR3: TGTGCCACCCAGGACAGGTCTGGAGATGGCTACACCTTC. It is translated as CATQDRSGDGYTF.

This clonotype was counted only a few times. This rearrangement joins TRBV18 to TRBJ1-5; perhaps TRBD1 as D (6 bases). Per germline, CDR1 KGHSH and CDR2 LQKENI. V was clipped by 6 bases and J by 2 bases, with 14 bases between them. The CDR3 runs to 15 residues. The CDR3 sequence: CASSHSGAGNQPQHF. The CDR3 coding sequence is TGTGCCAGCTCCCATTCGGGGGCCGGCAATCAGCCCCAGCATTTT.

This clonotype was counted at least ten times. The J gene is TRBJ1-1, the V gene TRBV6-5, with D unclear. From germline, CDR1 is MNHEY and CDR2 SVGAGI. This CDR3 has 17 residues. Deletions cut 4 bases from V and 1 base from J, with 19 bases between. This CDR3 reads CASSFFQDFETNTEAFF. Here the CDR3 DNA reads TGTGCCAGCAGTTTCTTCCAGGACTTTGAAACGAACACTGAAGCTTTCTTT.